The rows below give T cell receptor beta chains drawn from one sample of a study of blood T cell repertoires in COVID-19. Sequenced by immunoSEQ multiplex PCR; TCRdb stores in-frame clones only, minus some. The sample yields roughly 190,000 clones, around 87% seen once. The sample consisted of peripheral blood. Every receptor here comes from a woman at least 80 years old in a cohort sampled during active or convalescent COVID-19. Both conserved end residues are part of each CDR3. Fields, in order: D gene, J gene, V gene, CDR3 protein, CDR3 DNA. The D gene is left open where the match is weak.

TRBD1,TRBJ1-2,TRBV5-1,CASSPDRDYGYTF,TGCGCCAGCAGCCCGGACAGGGACTATGGCTACACCTTC
-,TRBJ1-1,TRBV28,CASETLGGILEAFF,TGTGCCAGCGAAACTTTAGGGGGAATCCTTGAAGCTTTCTTT
TRBD2,TRBJ2-3,TRBV3-1/TRBV3-2,CASSQNGLLAGGHTDTQYF,TGTGCCAGCAGCCAAAACGGGCTACTAGCGGGGGGCCACACAGATACGCAGTATTTT
-,TRBJ2-6,TRBV18,CASSPSSGGSGANVLTF,TGTGCCAGCTCACCAAGCTCCGGAGGCTCTGGGGCCAACGTCCTGACTTTC
-,TRBJ1-5,TRBV21-1,CASRRASSNQPQHF,TGTGCCAGCAGGAGGGCTAGCAGCAATCAGCCCCAGCATTTT
-,TRBJ2-7,TRBV5-1,CASSLARSYEQYF,TGCGCCAGCAGCTTAGCCAGGTCTTACGAGCAGTACTTC
-,TRBJ2-3,TRBV11-2,CASKGGPSTDTQYF,TGTGCCAGCAAGGGCGGGCCTAGCACAGATACGCAGTATTTT
TRBD1,TRBJ2-2,TRBV5-1,CASSFGTGEGAGELFF,TGCGCCAGCAGCTTCGGGACAGGGGAAGGCGCCGGGGAGCTGTTTTTT
-,TRBJ1-5,TRBV2,CASSETEHSNQPQHF,TGTGCCAGCAGTGAGACGGAGCATAGCAATCAGCCCCAGCATTTT
TRBD1,TRBJ2-2,TRBV5-1,CASSSGQGDTGELFF,TGCGCCAGCAGCTCCGGACAGGGGGACACCGGGGAGCTGTTTTTT
TRBD1,TRBJ2-7,TRBV18,CASSPPLTGGYEQYF,TGTGCCAGCTCACCACCGCTGACAGGGGGTTACGAGCAGTACTTC
-,TRBJ1-1,TRBV28,CASSRRVASNTEAFF,TGTGCCAGCAGTCGACGGGTAGCCTCTAATACTGAAGCTTTCTTT